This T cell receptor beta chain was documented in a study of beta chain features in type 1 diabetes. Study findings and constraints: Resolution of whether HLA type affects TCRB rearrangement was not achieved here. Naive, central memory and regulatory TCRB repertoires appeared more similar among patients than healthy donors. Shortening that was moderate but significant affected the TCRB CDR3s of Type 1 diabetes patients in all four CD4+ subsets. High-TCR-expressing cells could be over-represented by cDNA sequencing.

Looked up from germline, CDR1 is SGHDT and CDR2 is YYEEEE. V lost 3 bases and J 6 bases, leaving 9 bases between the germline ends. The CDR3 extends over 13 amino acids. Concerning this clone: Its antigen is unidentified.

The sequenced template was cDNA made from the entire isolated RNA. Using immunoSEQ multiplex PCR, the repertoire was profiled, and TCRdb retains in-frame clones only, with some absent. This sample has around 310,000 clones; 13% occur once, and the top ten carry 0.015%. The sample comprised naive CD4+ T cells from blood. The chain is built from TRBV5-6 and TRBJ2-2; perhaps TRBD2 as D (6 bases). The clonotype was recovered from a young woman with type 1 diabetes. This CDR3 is CASSYPGAGELFF. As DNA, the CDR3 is TGTGCCAGCAGCTACCCGGGGGCCGGGGAGCTGTTTTTT.